The 22 T cell receptor beta chains presented below share a single source sample, sequenced in a study of graft-versus-host responses after intestinal transplantation. This table comes from immunoSEQ multiplex PCR, and its TCRdb copy is limited to in-frame clones, with some not included. The table has more than 85,000 clones, roughly four fifths seen once. These TCRs' antigens remain unknown. Here the sequenced sample was unstimulated CD4+ T cells sorted from spleen or lymph node cells, taken before intestinal transplant. These receptors all come from a human donor who received an intestinal transplant.

The chain couples TRBV9 to TRBJ2-5, with 7 bases identical to TRBD2. This CDR3 comprises 15 residues. Per germline, CDR1 SGDLS and CDR2 YYNGEE. V dropped 2 bases and J dropped 0; count of bases not matched to a gene: 4. CDR3 region: CASSVGGVYQETQYF. The CDR3 bases are TGTGCCAGCAGCGTGGGGGGGGTGTACCAAGAGACCCAGTACTTC. Full variable domain (rest looked up from reference TRBV9 and TRBJ2-5): DSGVTQTPKHLITATGQRVTLRCSPRSGDLSVYWYQQSLDQGLQFLIQYYNGEERAKGNILERFSAQQFPDLHSELNLSSLELGDSALYFCASSVGGVYQETQYFGPGTRLLVL.

The rearrangement joins TRBV9 to TRBJ2-5; 7 bases agree with TRBD1. V trimming: 4 bases; J trimming: 5 bases; junction bases outside the gene matches: 11. CDR1 is SGDLS, CDR2 YYNGEE, per germline. This CDR3 region has 15 residues. DNA of the CDR3: TGTGCCAGCAGCTTCAGGACAGGCCAAGGGGAGACCCAGTACTTC. This encodes CASSFRTGQGETQYF.

The V gene is TRBV6-6, the J gene TRBJ2-3; the D gene is possibly TRBD1 (6 bases). Germline CDR1 reads MNHNY; CDR2 reads SVGAGI (reference sequence). V was shortened by 1 base and J by 2 bases, with 10 bases between the two germline ends. The CDR3 runs 15 residues. CDR3 amino acids: CASSYLGAHTDTQYF. In DNA form, the CDR3 reads TGTGCCAGCAGTTACTTGGGGGCCCACACAGATACGCAGTATTTT.

The chain links TRBV6-5 to TRBJ1-1; D is unclear. Trimming pared 5 bases from V and 5 bases from J, leaving 18 bases between. This CDR3 region has 15 residues. Germline V gene data show CDR1 as MNHEY and CDR2 as SVGAGI. The CDR3: CASSRGGSLRTEAFF. The CDR3 DNA reads as TGTGCCAGCAGTCGAGGAGGGAGTTTGCGGACTGAAGCTTTCTTT.

In this sample, this clone turned up once. The V gene is TRBV2, the J gene TRBJ1-6; D gene ambiguous. Germline CDR1 SNHLY, CDR2 FYNNEI. V dropped 3 bases and J dropped 7 bases, with 7 bases sitting between them. The CDR3 consists of 13 residues. CDR3 sequence: CASSDERNSPLHF. For the CDR3, the DNA is TGTGCCAGCAGTGACGAGAGAAATTCACCCCTCCACTTT.

The V call is TRBV7-9, the J call TRBJ2-5; 8 bases align to TRBD1. J lost 3 bases, V lost 2 bases, and 5 bases had no gene match. The CDR3 length is 15 residues. CDR1 is SEHNR and CDR2 is FQNEAQ in the germline V gene (reference sequence). The DNA for the CDR3 is TGTGCCAGCAGCTTACGCCCGACAGGGGAAGAGACCCAGTACTTC. Protein sequence: CASSLRPTGEETQYF.

J is TRBJ2-7 and V is TRBV2; TRBD1 matches at 7 bases. The CDR3 loop spans 12 amino acids. V lost 6 bases, J lost 6 bases, and 5 bases stayed unmatched. CDR1 SNHLY and CDR2 FYNNEI come from the germline V gene. DNA for the CDR3: TGTGCCAGCAGCGGGACAGTCCCCGAGCAGTACTTC. Translating it yields CASSGTVPEQYF.

As for this clone: Because it lacks the conserved phenylalanine or tryptophan at the end, this CDR3 is likely a read error. It is unclear where the CDR3 begins or ends on the DNA, so no DNA is shown, and the CDR3 is as TCRdb lists it. The J gene is TRBJ2-3, the V gene TRBV5-6; the table assigns TRBD2, which was not confirmed against the DNA. Inclusive of both ends, the CDR3 amounts to 13 amino acids. Germline loops: CDR1 SGHDT, CDR2 YYEEEE. The CDR3 is CASSSPGLARPTL.

V and J are TRBV5-1 and TRBJ2-5, with a possible D match to TRBD1 (5 bases). The end of the DNA fits TRBJ2-7 better, so the J call may be wrong. The CDR3 spans 14 residues. Germline CDR1 SGHRS, CDR2 YFSETQ. CDR3 DNA sequence: TGCGCCAGCAGCCTTATAGGGGTCCTATACGAGCAGTACTTC. Translation gives CASSLIGVLYEQYF.

This clone appeared a few times. Other DNA sequences in the sample encode the same CDR3. The chain combines TRBV18 with TRBJ2-3; no definite D call. This CDR3 spans 13 amino acids. Germline assignment: CDR1 KGHSH and CDR2 LQKENI. V lost 2 bases and J lost 3, with 6 bases in between. The CDR3 bases are TGTGCCAGCTCACCATCGCTAACAGATACGCAGTATTTT. Encoded protein: CASSPSLTDTQYF.

The V gene is TRBV6-1, the J gene TRBJ1-2; D ambiguous. The CDR3 has 11 residues. Germline V gene lookup returns CDR1 MNHNS and CDR2 SASEGT. V dropped 5 bases and J dropped 8 bases, with 9 bases sitting between them. The CDR3 coding sequence is TGTGCCAGCAGTAAAACCCGGGGCTACACCTTC. This gives the protein CASSKTRGYTF.

The chain uses TRBV29-1 and TRBJ2-1; D is undetermined. The V end lost 5 bases, the J end lost 4 bases, and 6 bases lay between the germline ends. The CDR3 has 11 residues. Germline V CDR1 and CDR2: SQVTM, ANQGSEA. Here the CDR3 DNA reads TGCAGCGTTTCTCGGTACAATGAGCAGTTCTTC. Translation: CSVSRYNEQFF.

In DNA, the CDR3 is TGCGCCAGCAGCTTGGCAAGCGGGAGGAAGTACAATGAGCAGTTCTTC. Protein sequence: CASSLASGRKYNEQFF. The gene calls are TRBV5-1 and TRBJ2-1, with 9 nucleotides matching TRBD2. V was pared by 0 bases and J by 4 bases, with 5 bases of the junction left unmatched. The CDR3 consists of 16 residues. CDR1 is SGHRS, CDR2 YFSETQ, per germline. Full variable domain (missing parts from reference TRBV5-1 and TRBJ2-1): KAGVTQTPRYLIKTRGQQVTLSCSPISGHRSVSWYQQTPGQGLQFLFEYFSETQRNKGNFPGRFSGRQFSNSRSEMNVSTLELGDSALYLCASSLASGRKYNEQFFGPGTRLTVL.

The chain is built from TRBV28 and TRBJ2-7; TRBD1 is a possible D gene (5 bases). This CDR3 is built from 16 residues. The germline V and J ends were trimmed by 3 bases and 2 bases, with 17 bases remaining between them. Germline V gives CDR1 MDHEN, CDR2 SYDVKM. For the CDR3, the DNA is TGTGCCAGCAGTTTGCCCATGCTGGACAAGCCCTACGAGCAGTACTTC. It yields the protein CASSLPMLDKPYEQYF.

A single count supports this clone. This chain joins TRBV5-5 and TRBJ2-3, with D tentatively TRBD2 (6 bases). Trimming took off 5 bases at V and 9 bases at J, with 16 bases between the two ends. The CDR3 contains 13 residues. From germline, CDR1 is SGHKS and CDR2 YYEKEE (reference sequence). CDR3: CASRRVGDSTQYF. DNA for the CDR3: TGTGCCAGCAGACGAGTAGGGGACTCAACGCAGTATTTT.

In this sample, this clone turned up once. CDR3 DNA: TGTGCCAGCACCCCCCCCAGGGTGAGCACCGGGGAGCTGTTTTTT. The encoded protein is CASTPPRVSTGELFF. V gene TRBV28 combines with J gene TRBJ2-2, with a tentative D call TRBD1 (5 bases). CDR3 length equals 15 residues. Germline V gives CDR1 MDHEN, CDR2 SYDVKM. V gave up 7 bases and J gave up 4 bases, with 16 bases separating them.

The chain recombines TRBV11-2 with TRBJ2-7; possible D gene TRBD2, 6 bases. Germline CDR1 SGHAT, CDR2 FQNNGV. V was pared by 3 bases and J by 4 bases, with 13 bases between. The CDR3 covers 14 residues. CDR3 nucleotide sequence: TGTGCCAGCAGCTTCGGGACTCTATTTTACGAGCAGTACTTC. Residues: CASSFGTLFYEQYF.

The chain uses TRBV5-1 and TRBJ2-1; TRBD2 aligns across 13 bases. The V and J ends lost 4 bases and 4 bases, in that order; junction bases with no gene match: 8. CDR3 length: 17 residues. Germline CDR1 is SGHRS and CDR2 is YFSETQ. CDR3 protein: CASSAPMTSGRYNEQFF. The CDR3 DNA follows: TGCGCCAGCAGCGCCCCCATGACTAGCGGGAGGTACAATGAGCAGTTCTTC.

The CDR3 region is CASSQVSSPTDTQYF. In DNA form, the CDR3 reads TGTGCCAGCAGCCAAGTGTCTAGCCCCACAGATACGCAGTATTTT. The J gene is TRBJ2-3, the V gene TRBV4-2; D is possibly TRBD2 (5 bases). Germline loops: CDR1 LGHNA, CDR2 YNFKEQ. This CDR3 has 15 residues. V lost 1 base to trimming and J lost 2 bases, with 10 bases between them.

This clone was detected only a few times. The rearrangement joins TRBV6-5 to TRBJ1-6, with 9 bases that match TRBD1. V trimming: 5 bases; J trimming: 6 bases; junction bases outside the gene matches: 2. The CDR3 runs to 14 residues. Germline CDR1 reads MNHEY; CDR2 reads SVGAGI. The CDR3 region has the DNA TGTGCCAGCAGTGGGACAGGGTTTAATTCACCCCTCCACTTT. Translation: CASSGTGFNSPLHF.

V is TRBV19 and J is TRBJ2-3; TRBD1 is a possible D gene (5 bases). Trimming stripped 2 bases from V and 6 bases from J, with 6 bases between. Germline CDR1 and CDR2: LNHDA and SQIVND (reference sequence). The CDR3 totals 12 residues. CDR3 protein: CASSISGDTQYF. CDR3 in DNA: TGTGCCAGTAGTATATCAGGGGATACGCAGTATTTT.

The chain joins TRBV4-2 to TRBJ2-3, with D possibly being TRBD1 (5 bases). Per the germline V gene, CDR1 is LGHNA and CDR2 is YNFKEQ. Trimming took off 3 bases at V and 7 bases at J, with 8 bases between the two ends. This CDR3 has 12 amino acids. The CDR3 region is CASSQDTYTQYF. For the CDR3, the DNA is TGTGCCAGCAGCCAGGACACCTATACGCAGTATTTT.